This entry lists 21 T cell receptor beta chains sequenced from one sample in a study of tumor-infiltrating lymphocytes in primary liver carcinoma. TCR beta cDNA was reverse-transcribed from approximately 0.45 ug of total RNA. The reaction used a constant-region primer and ProtoScript II reverse transcriptase. It was through three nested multiplex PCR rounds of slightly modified ARM-PCR that TCR beta libraries arose. It was with TRBV1-TRBV30 forward primers and a C-beta reverse primer that the first two PCR rounds were run, at about 10 cycles each. Each CDR3 protein gets one entry after TCRdb re-called the multiplex PCR reads with MiXCR. The sample shows 330,000 or so distinct CDR3 sequences, about two thirds of them seen only once. Unsorted whole blood served as the source of blood RNA, and germline DNA was extracted as well. The sequencing input was peripheral blood. The receptors derive from a man aged 35 to 55 with primary liver carcinoma and hepatitis B virus infection.

As to this clonotype: A much larger clone differs from this one at a single base, so this may be a read error. The chain uses TRBV4-2 and TRBJ1-6; D is perhaps TRBD1 (6 bases). This CDR3 is built from 16 residues. The germline V gene encodes CDR1 LGHNA and CDR2 YNFKEQ. The CDR3 here is CASSQDTGGNNPPLHF. The CDR3 coding sequence is TGTGCCAGCAGCCAAGATACCGGGGGCAATAATCCACCCCTCCACTTT.

V gene TRBV11-2 combines with J gene TRBJ2-3; D not certain. Trimming shortened V by 1 base and J by 0 bases, and 17 bases separated the two germline ends. The CDR3 spans 18 residues. Germline V gives CDR1 SGHAT, CDR2 FQNNGV. This chain's CDR3 is CASSLGRQKTHSTDTQYF. The CDR3 coding sequence is TGTGCCAGCAGCTTAGGACGTCAAAAGACACATAGCACAGATACGCAGTATTTT.

This clonotype occurred many times. The rearrangement joins TRBV6-5 to TRBJ1-2; D remains unclear. V was trimmed by 0 bases and J by 10 bases, leaving 12 bases between them. From germline, CDR1 is MNHEY and CDR2 SVGAGI. This CDR3 spans 13 amino acids. The CDR3 DNA sequence: TGTGCCAGCAGTTACTCGGCAGTCCGGGACTACACCTTC. Translation: CASSYSAVRDYTF.

Comments on this clonotype: Since a much larger clone is just one base distant, this may be a read error. This chain uses TRBV6-1 with TRBJ2-7, with D perhaps matching TRBD2 (5 bases). The CDR3 spans 13 residues. Germline assignment: CDR1 MNHNS and CDR2 SASEGT. The CDR3 coding sequence is TGTGTCAGCATTCTGGAGGCCCCGGGGGAGCAGTACTTC. Amino acids: CVSILEAPGEQYF.

As concerns this clonotype: Because it lacks the conserved phenylalanine or tryptophan at the end, this CDR3 is likely a read error. The chain combines TRBV11-2 with TRBJ2-1, with D unclear. Trimming removed 5 bases at V and 8 bases at J, with 7 bases between. Germline loops: CDR1 SGHAT, CDR2 FQNNGV. The CDR3 consists of 11 residues. This CDR3 is CASSANDEQFS. Here the CDR3 DNA reads TGTGCCAGCAGCGCGAACGATGAGCAGTTCTCC.

Remarks on this clonotype: Relative to the germline gene, one junction end is altered; a read error may explain this. The V gene is TRBV5-1, the J gene TRBJ2-7; TRBD2 matches at 11 bases. Germline V gene sequence: CDR1 SGHRS, CDR2 YFSETQ. This CDR3 spans 16 amino acids. The CDR3 sequence: CASNLGRLAGSYEQYF. CDR3 bases: TGCGCCAGCAACTTGGGCCGACTAGCGGGATCCTACGAGCAGTACTTC.

A few counts support this clonotype. This may be a read error, as it is one base from a much larger clone. The chain couples TRBV29-1 to TRBJ2-7, with TRBD1 identical over 7 bases. CDR1 SQVTM and CDR2 ANQGSEA come from the germline V gene. The CDR3 extends over 19 amino acids. The junction had 21 bases not matched to a gene; V was cut back by 4 bases and J by 0 bases. The CDR3 loop is CSVVRGQVRGIRSSYEQYF. In DNA form, the CDR3 reads TGCAGCGTTGTGCGAGGACAGGTCAGAGGTATAAGATCCTCCTACGAGCAGTACTTC.

As concerns this clonotype: This could be a read error, since a much larger clone is one nucleotide away. The genes are TRBV12-3 or TRBV12-4 and TRBJ2-1, with TRBD2 matching 7 bases. Trimming removed 3 bases from V and 0 bases from J; junction bases left unmatched: 5. The CDR3 is 16 residues long. The CDR3 region has the DNA TGTGCCAGCAGTTTTGTGTGGGGGGGCTCCTACAATGAGCAGTTCTTC. Protein: CASSFVWGGSYNEQFF.

This clonotype was observed many times. The J gene is TRBJ2-7, the V gene TRBV6-7, with 9 bases identical to TRBD1. TRBV6-7 is noted as an ORF with a role that remains uncertain. The CDR3 consists of 17 residues. J was trimmed by 3 bases and V by 1 base; bases with no gene match: 10. The CDR3 region is CASSYYFTSDRGYEQYF. For the CDR3, the DNA is TGTGCCAGCAGTTACTACTTTACCTCGGACAGGGGCTACGAGCAGTACTTC.

With respect to this clonotype: One junction end does not reproduce the germline sequence, and a read error may be involved. The rearrangement uses TRBV6-2 or TRBV6-3 and TRBJ2-2; TRBD1 might be the D (5 bases). CDR3 length equals 14 residues. Looked up from germline, CDR1 is MNHEY and CDR2 is SVGEGT. As DNA, the CDR3 is TGTGCCAGTCTGACAGCGTCGAACACCGAGGAGCTGTTTTTT. It codes for CASLTASNTEELFF.

This clonotype showed up just once. Germline and junction disagree at one end, which may indicate a read error. V usage is TRBV11-3 and J usage is TRBJ2-1, with D possibly matching TRBD2 (6 bases). Per the germline V gene, CDR1 is SGHNT and CDR2 is YENEEA. The CDR3 sequence is 13 residues long. The CDR3, as DNA: TGTGCCAGAAGCTTAGATAGCGGTAGTGAGCAGTTCTTC. This translates into CARSLDSGSEQFF.

This clonotype was detected only a few times. This sequence joins TRBV28 and TRBJ2-7; no definite D call. CDR1 is MDHEN and CDR2 is SYDVKM in the germline V gene. The CDR3 sequence is 11 residues long. Deletions cut 6 bases from V and 3 bases from J, with 6 bases between. CDR3 in amino acids: CASSRIYEQYF. In DNA, the CDR3 is TGTGCCAGCAGCAGGATCTACGAGCAGTACTTC.

This clonotype was observed a single time. The chain joins TRBV4-1 to TRBJ1-2; TRBD1 might be the D (6 bases). Trimming left V 1 base short and J 4 bases short, with 16 bases between. The CDR3 is made up of 16 amino acids. Per germline, CDR1 MGHRA and CDR2 YSYEKL. CDR3 residues: CASSQGLPRGGYGYTF. CDR3 nucleotides: TGCGCCAGCAGCCAAGGACTTCCCAGGGGAGGCTATGGCTACACCTTC.

To note about this clonotype: The junction does not match germline at one end; this may be a read error. The chain links TRBV29-1 to TRBJ1-1; 9 positions match TRBD1. CDR1 and CDR2 (germline): SQVTM, ANQGSEA. CDR3 length equals 14 residues. The CDR3 sequence is CGVDRGQGTSEAFF. DNA of the CDR3: TGCGGCGTTGATAGGGGACAGGGCACCTCTGAAGCTTTCTTT.

About this clonotype: A much larger clone is a single base away; this may be a read error. The conserved phenylalanine or tryptophan is not found at the CDR3 terminus, so this likely reflects a read error. The chain is built from TRBV4-1 and TRBJ2-7; 7 bases line up with TRBD2. The V segment lost 1 base and the J segment 4 bases; nucleotides outside the gene matches: 7. Germline CDR1 is MGHRA and CDR2 is YSYEKL. The CDR3 is 15 residues long. The CDR3: CASSQAASGAYEQYS. Written as DNA, the CDR3 is TGCGCCAGCAGCCAAGCCGCTAGCGGAGCTTACGAGCAGTACTCC.

Turning to this clonotype: A read error may explain this, as a much larger clone is one base away. Because the CDR3 is missing its conserved closing phenylalanine or tryptophan, this is likely a read error. This chain uses TRBV29-1 with TRBJ2-5; D perhaps matches TRBD1 (5 bases). Germline CDR1 reads SQVTM; CDR2 reads ANQGSEA. CDR3 size: 12 residues. V was trimmed by 4 bases and J by 5 bases, leaving 11 bases between them. The CDR3 is CSVGRARETQYL. The CDR3 nucleotides read TGCAGCGTTGGCAGGGCGCGGGAGACCCAGTACCTC.

In the case of this clonotype: The germline gene is not matched at one end of the junction; a read error may be the cause. The chain carries TRBV5-6 and TRBJ2-3; perhaps D is TRBD1 or TRBD2 (5 bases each). The germline gives CDR1 SGHDT, CDR2 YYEEEE. The CDR3 is 15 amino acids. The CDR3 spells CANSLPGRGTDTQYF. The CDR3 coding sequence is TGTGCCAACAGCTTGCCGGGAAGGGGAACAGATACGCAGTATTTT.

The sample holds a few counts of this clonotype. The rearrangement joins TRBV5-6 to TRBJ2-3; D remains unclear. This CDR3 contains 14 residues. V was shortened by 5 bases and J by 2 bases, with 12 bases between the two germline ends. Germline CDR1 and CDR2: SGHDT and YYEEEE. The CDR3 loop reads CASRIQPLTDTQYF. CDR3 in DNA: TGTGCCAGCAGAATCCAGCCTCTCACAGATACGCAGTATTTT.

In the case of this clonotype: One base away lies a much larger clone, so this may be a sequencing read error. The V and J genes are TRBV6-5 and TRBJ2-1; 7 positions match TRBD2. The CDR3 runs 16 residues. In germline, CDR1 is MNHEY, CDR2 SVGAGI. In DNA form, the CDR3 reads TGTGTCCGAAGAGATAGCGGGCAGAGCTCCTACAATGAGCAGTTCTTC. Protein product: CVRRDSGQSSYNEQFF.

On this clonotype itself: No conserved phenylalanine or tryptophan is present at the end of the CDR3, so a read error is the likely explanation. The chain couples TRBV11-1 to TRBJ1-5; D remains ambiguous. Germline V lookup: CDR1 SGHAT, CDR2 FQDESV (reference sequence). The V end was cut by 3 bases, the J end by 1 base, with 10 bases between. The CDR3 totals 15 residues. CDR3 bases: TGTGCCAGCAGCTTTGGGCGGGGAAGCAATCAGCCCCAGCATCTT. Amino acids: CASSFGRGSNQPQHL.

The chain carries TRBV5-6 and TRBJ2-3; possibly TRBD1 or TRBD2 for D (5 bases each). CDR3 length: 14 residues. Germline assignment: CDR1 SGHDT and CDR2 YYEEEE. The V end was cut by 3 bases, the J end by 6 bases, with 14 bases between. This chain's CDR3 is CASSWTLEGDTQYF. The CDR3 nucleotides read TGTGCCAGCAGCTGGACTCTCGAGGGGGATACGCAGTATTTT.